This T cell receptor beta chain appears in the sequencing data of a study of blood T cell repertoires in COVID-19. By frequency in the sample, this clone is medium-sized. This CDR3 is built from 14 residues. V was shortened by 6 bases and J by 4 bases, with 12 bases between the two germline ends. Germline V gene lookup returns CDR1 MNHEY and CDR2 SVGAGI. The method was immunoSEQ multiplex PCR; TCRdb's version includes in-frame clones alone and lacks a portion of them. This table holds hundreds of thousands of clones, 85% to 90% found once. The receptor comes from a man aged 40-49 years who had recovered from COVID-19. Sequenced sample: PBMCs or T cells enriched from blood (not recorded which). The J gene is TRBJ2-2, the V gene TRBV6-5, with D maybe TRBD1 (6 bases). CDR3: CASSIEQGTGELFF. CDR3 bases: TGTGCCAGCAGCATCGAACAGGGCACCGGGGAGCTGTTTTTT.